Following are 25 T cell receptor beta chains from one sample sequenced in a study of T cell responses to AZD1222 COVID-19 vaccine. Only in-frame clones appear in the TCRdb table, and some are missing; sequencing was by immunoSEQ multiplex PCR. The sample yields 90,000 to 100,000 clones, approximately 90% seen once. Sample: peripheral blood, taken on day 0 of AZD1222 vaccination. These receptors were obtained from an adult in good health.

The gene calls are TRBV5-1 and TRBJ2-5, with D unresolved. V was shortened by 3 bases and J by 1 base, with 13 bases between the two germline ends. The CDR3 is 15 amino acids. Germline lookup yields CDR1 SGHRS and CDR2 YFSETQ. As DNA, the CDR3 is TGCGCCAGCAGCTGGGGTGGCGGCAGCCAAGAGACCCAGTACTTC. This encodes CASSWGGGSQETQYF.

The chain links TRBV7-2 to TRBJ2-2; 14 bases match TRBD2. Germline values: CDR1 SGHTA, CDR2 FQGNSA. This CDR3 has 18 amino acids. The V and J ends lost 5 bases and 0 bases, in that order; junction bases with no gene match: 5. DNA of the CDR3: TGTGCCAGCAGCCCGACTAGCGGGGGGGCGCCGAACACCGGGGAGCTGTTTTTT. Its translation is CASSPTSGGAPNTGELFF.

The chain employs TRBV28 and TRBJ1-5; D might be TRBD1 (6 bases). V was trimmed by 3 bases and J by 11 bases, leaving 11 bases between them. The germline V gene has CDR1 MDHEN and CDR2 SYDVKM. There are 12 residues in the CDR3. CDR3 DNA: TGTGCCAGCAGTTTGCGGACAGTAGCCCAGCATTTT. It specifies CASSLRTVAQHF.

This clone was seen a handful of times. V usage is TRBV10-3 and J usage is TRBJ2-1; weak D call: TRBD1 (6 bases). Trimming shortened V by 3 bases and J by 9 bases, and 9 bases separated the two germline ends. The CDR3 is made up of 12 amino acids. The germline V gene encodes CDR1 ENHRY and CDR2 SYGVKD. CDR3 nucleotides: TGTGCCATCAGTGAACTGGACAGTGAGCAGTTCTTC. Protein product: CAISELDSEQFF.

In DNA, the CDR3 is TGTGCCAGCAGCTTAGGAGGATTTCCGGTAAAGGTGAATACGCAGTATTTT. It codes for CASSLGGFPVKVNTQYF. V and J are TRBV7-9 and TRBJ2-3; D is unclear. The CDR3 contains 17 residues. Deletions cut 1 base from V and 7 bases from J, with 21 bases between. From germline, CDR1 is SEHNR and CDR2 FQNEAQ (reference sequence).

The V and J genes are TRBV2 and TRBJ1-6; D uncertain. The CDR3 spans 15 residues. Germline loops: CDR1 SNHLY, CDR2 FYNNEI. The V end was cut by 7 bases, the J end by 6 bases, with 16 bases between. The CDR3 coding sequence is TGTGCCAGCAAGTTCCCCCGCCGGAGTAATTCACCCCTCCACTTT. Translation: CASKFPRRSNSPLHF.

J is TRBJ2-5 and V is TRBV5-1, with 10 bases identical to TRBD2. This CDR3 region has 16 residues. Germline CDR1 reads SGHRS; CDR2 reads YFSETQ. The trim removed 3 bases at V and 5 bases at J, leaving 10 bases unmatched. CDR3 in DNA: TGCGCCAGCAGCTCCCCGCTAGCGGGGGTGGGGGAGACCCAGTACTTC. This sequence encodes CASSSPLAGVGETQYF.

The chain couples TRBV5-5 to TRBJ2-5, with D possibly being TRBD1 (5 bases). The V end was cut by 4 bases, the J end by 5 bases, with 12 bases between. This CDR3 is 13 amino acids long. Per the germline V gene, CDR1 is SGHKS and CDR2 is YYEKEE (reference sequence). CDR3 sequence: CASSLSRVETQYF. Written as DNA, the CDR3 is TGTGCCAGCAGCCTTTCCAGGGTGGAGACCCAGTACTTC.

This clone was counted a single time. The chain has TRBV6-5 and TRBJ2-1, with a tentative D call TRBD2 (5 bases). The V gene's germline CDR1 is MNHEY and CDR2 SVGAGI. The ends were cut back, 6 bases at V and 2 bases at J, with 14 bases in the middle. This CDR3 is built from 15 residues. The CDR3 nucleotides are TGTGCCAGCAGCCCCCGGCCCGGGGCCTACAATGAGCAGTTCTTC. The encoded protein is CASSPRPGAYNEQFF.

The chain recombines TRBV6-5 with TRBJ2-7; D is possibly TRBD1 or TRBD2 (6 bases each). V lost 2 bases, J lost 6 bases, and 14 bases lay in between. CDR3 size: 14 residues. Germline V lookup: CDR1 MNHEY, CDR2 SVGAGI. This CDR3 is CASSYRRGTFEQYF. The CDR3 nucleotides are TGTGCCAGCAGTTACAGGAGGGGGACCTTCGAGCAGTACTTC.

CDR3 region: CASSQTGGTEAFF. CDR3 bases: TGTGCCAGCTCCCAGACAGGGGGCACTGAAGCTTTCTTT. The V and J genes are TRBV18 and TRBJ1-1; TRBD1 agrees at 9 bases. CDR1 and CDR2 from the germline V gene are KGHSH and LQKENI. The junction had 3 bases not matched to a gene; V was cut back by 6 bases and J by 4 bases. The CDR3 runs 13 residues.

The chain has TRBV12-3 or TRBV12-4 and TRBJ1-1; D unresolved. V shed 6 bases and J shed 3 bases, with 11 bases lying between them. CDR3 length equals 13 residues. This CDR3 is CASSPMGYTEAFF. DNA of the CDR3: TGTGCCAGCAGCCCCATGGGGTACACTGAAGCTTTCTTT.

The chain combines TRBV4-3 with TRBJ2-1; the match to TRBD1 covers 9 bases. V gave up 0 bases and J gave up 2 bases; unmatched junction bases: 5. This CDR3 is 17 amino acids long. The germline gives CDR1 LGHNA, CDR2 YSLEER. The CDR3, as DNA: TGCGCCAGCAGCCAAGATCGAACAGGGGGCCCCTACAATGAGCAGTTCTTC. It yields the protein CASSQDRTGGPYNEQFF.

The chain employs TRBV19 and TRBJ1-5; D might be TRBD1 (5 bases). Per the germline V gene, CDR1 is LNHDA and CDR2 is SQIVND (reference sequence). The CDR3 contains 13 residues. V was trimmed by 5 bases and J by 12 bases, leaving 17 bases between them. The CDR3 spells CASSPQGTRNQHF. DNA for the CDR3: TGTGCCAGTAGTCCCCAGGGTACTAGAAACCAGCATTTT.

This clone was seen more than once but under ten times. V usage is TRBV5-4 and J usage is TRBJ1-6; 9 bases are shared with TRBD1. V lost 5 bases to trimming and J lost 11 bases; unmatched junction nucleotides: 8. The CDR3 extends over 14 amino acids. CDR1 is SGHNT and CDR2 is YYREEE in the germline V gene (reference sequence). The CDR3 here is CASSRQGVPAPLHF. The DNA of the CDR3 is TGTGCCAGCAGTCGACAGGGGGTACCTGCACCCCTCCACTTT. The full variable domain, its missing parts supplied by reference TRBV5-4 and TRBJ1-6, is ETGVTQSPTHLIKTRGQQVTLRCSSQSGHNTVSWYQQALGQGPQFIFQYYREEENGRGNFPPRFSGLQFPNYSSELNVNALELDDSALYLCASSRQGVPAPLHFGNGTRLTVT.

This chain connects TRBV21-1 to TRBJ2-3; the D segment call TRBD2 is taken from the table without a DNA check. TRBV21-1 has pseudogene status. The CDR3 has 15 amino acids. The CDR3 DNA is TGTGCCAGCAGGGACCTAGCGGCTAGCACAGATACGCAGTATTTT. Protein sequence: CASRDLAASTDTQYF.

This clone was picked up one time. This sequence joins TRBV18 and TRBJ1-1, with D uncertain. CDR1 is KGHSH and CDR2 is LQKENI in the germline V gene. V was shortened by 3 bases and J by 3 bases, with 14 bases between the two germline ends. The CDR3 covers 15 residues. CDR3 DNA sequence: TGTGCCAGCTCACCGACCAGGTCGTTGGACACTGAAGCTTTCTTT. Residues: CASSPTRSLDTEAFF.

The table lists this clone with a few counts. This chain links TRBV19 with TRBJ1-2, with 8 bases matching TRBD1. Losses at the gene ends were 6 bases for V and 7 bases for J; bases not matched to a gene: 7. CDR1 and CDR2 from the germline V gene are LNHDA and SQIVND (reference sequence). The CDR3 runs 13 residues. CDR3 in amino acids: CASRRAGGTGYTF. CDR3 bases: TGTGCCAGTAGACGGGCAGGGGGCACTGGCTACACCTTC.

V and J are TRBV19 and TRBJ2-7; no firm D call. The CDR3 extends over 14 amino acids. Trimming shortened V by 1 base and J by 4 bases, and 11 bases separated the two germline ends. The germline CDR1 and CDR2 sequences are LNHDA and SQIVND (reference sequence). The CDR3 protein is CASSIGNGWYEQYF. CDR3 nucleotides: TGTGCCAGTAGTATAGGCAATGGTTGGTACGAGCAGTACTTC.

The rearrangement joins TRBV28 to TRBJ2-7, with D possibly TRBD1 on 6 matching bases. CDR3 length: 11 residues. The germline V gene has CDR1 MDHEN and CDR2 SYDVKM. V gave up 6 bases and J gave up 7 bases, with 10 bases separating them. Here the CDR3 reads CASSLRGEQYF. The CDR3 bases are TGTGCCAGCAGCCTAAGGGGGGAGCAGTACTTC.

The V call is TRBV4-3, the J call TRBJ2-1; D call uncertain. CDR1 and CDR2 from the germline V gene are LGHNA and YSLEER. This CDR3 contains 17 residues. Trimming took 0 bases from V and 0 from J, leaving 12 bases between them. DNA of the CDR3: TGCGCCAGCAGCCAAGATCTTAGCTGGAGCTCCTACAATGAGCAGTTCTTC. Protein: CASSQDLSWSSYNEQFF.

The rearrangement links TRBV7-9 to TRBJ2-3; maybe TRBD2 (5 bases). Between the trimmed V and J ends, which lost 1 base and 0 bases, there was a span of 11 bases. The CDR3 runs to 16 residues. CDR1 is SEHNR, CDR2 FQNEAQ, per germline (reference sequence). CDR3 residues: CASSLVVLASTDTQYF. The CDR3 region has the DNA TGTGCCAGCAGCTTAGTCGTCCTAGCTAGCACAGATACGCAGTATTTT.

The sample holds a few counts of this clone. The V gene is TRBV5-1, the J gene TRBJ2-2; tentatively, D is TRBD2 (6 bases). The CDR3 totals 14 residues. CDR1 and CDR2 from the germline V gene are SGHRS and YFSETQ. Trimming left V 2 bases short and J 6 bases short, with 11 bases between. The CDR3 region has the DNA TGCGCCAGCAGCTTACGGGAGAGTTCCGGGGAGCTGTTTTTT. This gives the protein CASSLRESSGELFF.

The chain employs TRBV12-3 or TRBV12-4 and TRBJ1-2; D may be TRBD1 (5 bases). This CDR3 has 13 residues. V shed 1 base and J shed 4 bases, with 7 bases lying between them. CDR3 in amino acids: CASSLGQGYGYTF. CDR3 sequence (DNA): TGTGCCAGCAGTTTAGGGCAGGGCTATGGCTACACCTTC.

This clone has a single count. The gene calls are TRBV7-2 and TRBJ2-1; D ambiguous. The CDR3 is made up of 13 amino acids. Trimming removed 6 bases from V and 10 bases from J, with 16 bases in between. Germline V gives CDR1 SGHTA, CDR2 FQGNSA. The CDR3 sequence is CASRTDMLGEQFF. In DNA form, the CDR3 reads TGTGCCAGCAGGACCGACATGTTAGGGGAGCAGTTCTTC.